The T cell receptor beta chain described here comes from a study of neoadjuvant anti-PD-1 for oral cavity cancer. Study findings and constraints: TCR analyses covered only a few patients per response group.

Of note for this clone: Antigen specificity is unknown.

The data were produced by immunoSEQ multiplex PCR, yet TCRdb's version contains in-frame clones alone and is incomplete. The sample comprises around 81,000 clones, approximately 80% of which are singletons, and 3% to 3.5% rests with the top ten. The sequenced sample was PBMCs, obtained before nivolumab (anti-PD-1) treatment. This TCR came from a person between 40 and 79 years old with oral cavity squamous cell carcinoma.

CDR3 amino acids: CASRGQLEQFF. DNA of the CDR3: TGTGCCAGCAGAGGTCAGCTTGAGCAGTTCTTC. The chain has TRBV4-2 and TRBJ2-1; D remains ambiguous. The CDR3 consists of 11 residues. V lost 6 bases, J lost 9 bases, and 9 bases lay in between. From germline, CDR1 is LGHNA and CDR2 YNFKEQ.